These T cell receptor beta chains were read from a single sample in a study of control samples from healthy donors and cancer patients. Using immunoSEQ multiplex PCR, the repertoire was profiled, and TCRdb retains in-frame clones only, with some absent. The sample lists about 170,000 clones; 80% to 95% were seen once. The material sequenced was blood. Every receptor here comes from a woman aged 55-69 years in good health. Each CDR3 is given with its conserved first and last residue. The order of the fields is CDR3 length, J gene, V gene, clone size, D gene, CDR3 DNA, CDR3 protein. A D gene is named only where the DNA matches it firmly. Part of the rows lack a size; the others show once, few, many or a class for expanded clones.

cdr3_length: 11
j_call: TRBJ1-1
v_call: TRBV20-1
clone_size: NA
d_call: NA
cdr3_nt: TGCAGTGCTGACAGGAACACTGAAGCTTTCTTT
cdr3_aa: CSADRNTEAFF

cdr3_length: 16
j_call: TRBJ2-3
v_call: TRBV9
clone_size: NA
d_call: TRBD2
cdr3_nt: TGTGCCAGCAGCACCCGAGCGGGGGGCCCCACAGATACGCAGTATTTT
cdr3_aa: CASSTRAGGPTDTQYF

cdr3_length: 14
j_call: TRBJ2-7
v_call: TRBV14
clone_size: NA
d_call: NA
cdr3_nt: TGTGCCAGCAGCCAATTACTTACCTCCTACGAGCAGTACTTC
cdr3_aa: CASSQLLTSYEQYF

cdr3_length: 12
j_call: TRBJ1-1
v_call: TRBV30
clone_size: NA
d_call: NA
cdr3_nt: TGTGCCTGGAGTGTAGAGGGCACTGAAGCTTTCTTT
cdr3_aa: CAWSVEGTEAFF

cdr3_length: 12
j_call: TRBJ2-5
v_call: TRBV19
clone_size: NA
d_call: NA
cdr3_nt: TGTGCCAGTAGTATGGTTATGGAGACCCAGTACTTC
cdr3_aa: CASSMVMETQYF

cdr3_length: 11
j_call: TRBJ1-2
v_call: TRBV20-1
clone_size: NA
d_call: NA
cdr3_nt: TGCAGTGCTAGAGGGCCGACAGTAGACACCTTC
cdr3_aa: CSARGPTVDTF

cdr3_length: 12
j_call: TRBJ1-1
v_call: TRBV5-6
clone_size: NA
d_call: NA
cdr3_nt: TGTGCCAGCAGCTGGGGGGACACTGAAGCTTTCTTT
cdr3_aa: CASSWGDTEAFF

cdr3_length: 15
j_call: TRBJ1-6
v_call: TRBV7-2
clone_size: once
d_call: NA
cdr3_nt: TGTGCCAGCAGCTTAGGGCCAGCAAAAGGTTCACCCCTCCACTTT
cdr3_aa: CASSLGPAKGSPLHF

cdr3_length: 18
j_call: TRBJ2-2
v_call: TRBV27
clone_size: NA
d_call: TRBD1
cdr3_nt: TGTGCCAGCAGTTTATCCGCCTGGGGACAGGGTCCGAGGGGGGAGCTGTTTTTT
cdr3_aa: CASSLSAWGQGPRGELFF

cdr3_length: 14
j_call: TRBJ1-1
v_call: TRBV7-9
clone_size: NA
d_call: NA
cdr3_nt: TGTGCCAGCAGCCAAGGGGGACCGAACACTGAAGCTTTCTTT
cdr3_aa: CASSQGGPNTEAFF

cdr3_length: 16
j_call: TRBJ2-2
v_call: TRBV6-1
clone_size: once
d_call: NA
cdr3_nt: TGTGCCAGCAGTGGCTTCCGGGACGGATACACCGGGGAGCTGTTTTTT
cdr3_aa: CASSGFRDGYTGELFF

cdr3_length: 16
j_call: TRBJ2-4
v_call: TRBV18
clone_size: NA
d_call: TRBD2
cdr3_nt: TGTGCCAGCTCACCACCGTCACTGCCGGGGGGAAACATTCAGTACTTC
cdr3_aa: CASSPPSLPGGNIQYF

cdr3_length: 15
j_call: TRBJ1-6
v_call: TRBV3-1/TRBV3-2
clone_size: NA
d_call: NA
cdr3_nt: TGTGCCAGCAGTACCGAGACAGTAACAAATTCACCCCTCCACTTT
cdr3_aa: CASSTETVTNSPLHF

cdr3_length: 14
j_call: TRBJ1-5
v_call: TRBV10-3
clone_size: NA
d_call: NA
cdr3_nt: TGTGCCATCAGCTCCCAAGGGGCTGGTCAGCCCCAGCATTTT
cdr3_aa: CAISSQGAGQPQHF

cdr3_length: 16
j_call: TRBJ2-1
v_call: TRBV5-1
clone_size: once
d_call: TRBD2
cdr3_nt: TGCGCCAGCAGCCCCCGGACTAGCGGGGGCATCAATGAGCAGTTCTTC
cdr3_aa: CASSPRTSGGINEQFF

cdr3_length: 16
j_call: TRBJ1-2
v_call: TRBV6-2/TRBV6-3
clone_size: NA
d_call: NA
cdr3_nt: TGTGCCAGCAGTTACGGCGAGGACGGATCTAACTATGGCTACACCTTC
cdr3_aa: CASSYGEDGSNYGYTF

cdr3_length: 14
j_call: TRBJ1-5
v_call: TRBV3-1/TRBV3-2
clone_size: NA
d_call: NA
cdr3_nt: TGTGCCAGCAGCCCGGGGAGGGAAGGGCAGCCCCAGCATTTT
cdr3_aa: CASSPGREGQPQHF

cdr3_length: 15
j_call: TRBJ1-2
v_call: TRBV7-2
clone_size: NA
d_call: NA
cdr3_nt: TGTGCCAGCAGCTTATCCGAGGGCCTCCACTATGGCTACACCTTC
cdr3_aa: CASSLSEGLHYGYTF

cdr3_length: 14
j_call: TRBJ2-7
v_call: TRBV6-5
clone_size: NA
d_call: TRBD1
cdr3_nt: TGTGCCAGCAGGAACTCAGGGGGCCAATACGAGCAGTACTTC
cdr3_aa: CASRNSGGQYEQYF

cdr3_length: 11
j_call: TRBJ1-4
v_call: TRBV2
clone_size: NA
d_call: NA
cdr3_nt: TGTGCCAGCAGTGTGGAAGAAAAACTGTTTTTT
cdr3_aa: CASSVEEKLFF

cdr3_length: 16
j_call: TRBJ1-6
v_call: TRBV7-2
clone_size: NA
d_call: NA
cdr3_nt: TGTGCCAGCAGCTCTGGTCGGGAAGTCCTTAATTCACCCCTCCACTTT
cdr3_aa: CASSSGREVLNSPLHF

cdr3_length: 13
j_call: TRBJ1-2
v_call: TRBV7-2
clone_size: NA
d_call: TRBD1
cdr3_nt: TGTGCCAGCAGTCAAGACAGGGGGCGCGGCTACACCTTC
cdr3_aa: CASSQDRGRGYTF

cdr3_length: 12
j_call: TRBJ2-5
v_call: TRBV2
clone_size: NA
d_call: NA
cdr3_nt: TGTGCCAGCAAGAGCAATCAAGAGACCCAGTACTTC
cdr3_aa: CASKSNQETQYF

cdr3_length: 14
j_call: TRBJ1-1
v_call: TRBV19
clone_size: NA
d_call: TRBD1
cdr3_nt: TGTGCCAGTAGTAGGGACAGGGGGGGCACTGAAGCTTTCTTT
cdr3_aa: CASSRDRGGTEAFF

cdr3_length: 17
j_call: TRBJ1-5
v_call: TRBV6-2/TRBV6-3
clone_size: NA
d_call: TRBD1
cdr3_nt: TGTGCCAGCAGTTACCCCGGGACAGGGGGATTGGATCAGCCCCAGCATTTT
cdr3_aa: CASSYPGTGGLDQPQHF

cdr3_length: 16
j_call: TRBJ2-3
v_call: TRBV5-4
clone_size: NA
d_call: NA
cdr3_nt: TGTGCCAGCAGCTTGGTTTCCACCATTCCCACAGATACGCAGTATTTT
cdr3_aa: CASSLVSTIPTDTQYF

cdr3_length: 15
j_call: TRBJ1-2
v_call: TRBV4-1
clone_size: few
d_call: NA
cdr3_nt: TGCGCCAGCAGCCAAGATTCTGGGGTCGTCTATGGCTACACCTTC
cdr3_aa: CASSQDSGVVYGYTF